This T cell receptor (beta chain) came from a study of T cell repertoires in cytomegalovirus infection. On this clonotype itself: Antigen specificity is unknown.

Germline assignment: CDR1 SEHNR and CDR2 FQNEAQ (reference sequence). Trimming removed 2 bases at V and 0 bases at J, with 10 bases between. The CDR3 consists of 15 residues. In TCRdb, the reads were re-called with MiXCR into one record per CDR3 protein. This table holds about 55,000 distinct CDR3 sequences, around 18% found once. J is TRBJ1-1 and V is TRBV7-9; D may be TRBD1 (5 bases). This sequence was found in a human donor in good health (CMV status not recorded). Some clones in this sample may be carry-over from other donors' samples. Sequences were derived from CD8+ T cells from cultured PBMCs, sampled from culture after CMV antigen stimulation. The CDR3 DNA reads TGTGCCAGCAGCTTACTGACAGACATGAACACTGAAGCTTTCTTT. This encodes CASSLLTDMNTEAFF.